Listed below are T cell receptor beta chains from one sample, sequenced in a study of shared clonotypes between healthy human individuals. Clones were read by immunoSEQ multiplex PCR, and TCRdb kept only the in-frame ones, dropping some. The table lists over a million clones, roughly 97% of them singletons. Sequencing was carried out using naive CD4+ T cells sorted from blood. These receptors all come from a man aged 25 to 40 in good health. Both conserved end residues are part of each CDR3. D genes are given only for firm matches. Expanded clones are given a class, and other clones once, few, many or no size at all.

clone size	V gene	J gene	D gene	CDR3 DNA	CDR3 protein
.	TRBV5-1	TRBJ1-4	.	TGCGCCAGCAGCTTGATGGGAGAAGCTAATGAAAAACTGTTTTTT	CASSLMGEANEKLFF
.	TRBV10-3	TRBJ2-1	.	TGTGCCATCAGTGAGCTGGTTAATGAGCAGTTCTTC	CAISELVNEQFF
.	TRBV29-1	TRBJ2-1	TRBD2	TGCAGCGCGTGCTGGAGGGAGGGTCCCGGCGAGCAGTTCTTC	CSACWREGPGEQFF
.	TRBV7-9	TRBJ2-3	.	TGTGCCAGCAGCTTGTTTCTAGGGGACACAGATACGCAGTATTTT	CASSLFLGDTDTQYF
.	TRBV29-1	TRBJ1-2	TRBD1	TGCAGCGTAGAACAGGGGTTTTCGGATGGCTACACCTTC	CSVEQGFSDGYTF
once	TRBV18	TRBJ1-4	TRBD1	TGTGCCAGCTCCGGGACAGGGGGCGTAGGTGAAAAACTGTTTTTT	CASSGTGGVGEKLFF
.	TRBV14	TRBJ2-7	.	TGTGCCAGCAGCCAAGTCCGAGGTCACGAGCAGTACTTC	CASSQVRGHEQYF
.	TRBV6-5	TRBJ2-1	TRBD1	TGTGCCAGCAGTTACCGGAGACAGGGGGCAGAGCAGTTCTTC	CASSYRRQGAEQFF
.	TRBV2	TRBJ2-7	TRBD1	TGTGCCAGCATGTCCCGGGACAGGCAAAGTGAGCAGTACTTC	CASMSRDRQSEQYF
.	TRBV10-3	TRBJ2-7	.	TGTGCCATCGCATTATCCACCTCGGACTACGAGCAGTACTTC	CAIALSTSDYEQYF
.	TRBV4-3	TRBJ2-2	.	TGCGCCAGCAGCCAAGTCGGGGTCTCCGGGGAGCTGTTTTTT	CASSQVGVSGELFF
.	TRBV7-8	TRBJ2-7	.	TGTGCCAGCAGCTTAAACATGGGCAGGGACACCTACGAGCAGTACTTC	CASSLNMGRDTYEQYF
.	TRBV29-1	TRBJ1-4	.	TGCAGCGTGGATACAGGAAAACTGTTTTTT	CSVDTGKLFF
.	TRBV28	TRBJ2-7	TRBD2	TGTGCCAGCAGCCGCCCGATCCTTCTAGCGGGAGTAAGGCTGTCCTACGAGCAGTACTTC	CASSRPILLAGVRLSYEQYF
.	TRBV15	TRBJ2-5	.	TGTGCCACCAGACGAACTCAGGTGTACCAAGAGACCCAGTACTTC	CATRRTQVYQETQYF
once	TRBV11-2	TRBJ2-7	.	TGTGCCAGCAGCCGCAATGACTTAAACTACGAGCAGTACTTC	CASSRNDLNYEQYF
.	TRBV19	TRBJ1-5	TRBD1	TGTGCCAGTAGCTTTGACAGGGTGAATCAGCCCCAGCATTTT	CASSFDRVNQPQHF
.	TRBV5-1	TRBJ1-4	.	TGCGCCAGCAGCTTGTTGGGCCTAGATGAAAAACTGTTTTTT	CASSLLGLDEKLFF
.	TRBV28	TRBJ2-7	.	TGTGCCAGCAGTTCGGACAGACGCCTCTCCGCGCAGTACTTC	CASSSDRRLSAQYF
.	TRBV5-1	TRBJ2-2	TRBD2	TGCGCCAGCAGCTTGGCGCTAGCGGGCACCGGGGAGCTGTTTTTT	CASSLALAGTGELFF
.	TRBV15	TRBJ2-2	.	TGTGCCACCAGCAGAGCGGACGGGCGAACGACCGGGGAGCTGTTTTTT	CATSRADGRTTGELFF
.	TRBV6-5	TRBJ1-1	.	TGTGCCAGCAGTTACTCGCCAGGACGTCTGAACACTGAAGCTTTCTTT	CASSYSPGRLNTEAFF
once	TRBV11-3	TRBJ2-1	.	TGTGCCAGCAGCTTAGGAGGGAGCTGGGGTTACAATGAGCAGTTCTTC	CASSLGGSWGYNEQFF
.	TRBV28	TRBJ1-4	TRBD1	TGTGCCAGCAGTTTATTGGGAGAACAGGGGGCGACAACCGAAAAACTGTTTTTT	CASSLLGEQGATTEKLFF
.	TRBV19	TRBJ2-3	TRBD2	TGTGCCAGTAGTAAGTCTAGCGGGAGGGACACAGATACGCAGTATTTT	CASSKSSGRDTDTQYF
.	TRBV4-3	TRBJ2-2	TRBD2	TGCGCCAGCAGCCAAACCCCAGCGGGAGTAGTCGGGGAGCTGTTTTTT	CASSQTPAGVVGELFF
.	TRBV21-1	TRBJ2-7	.	TGTGCCAGCCTTAAATATGAGTACTTC	CASLKYEYF
.	TRBV30	TRBJ2-3	.	TGTGCCTGGAGTCCTAATTCCCCAGATACGCAGTATTTT	CAWSPNSPDTQYF
.	TRBV7-9	TRBJ2-7	TRBD2	TGTGCCAGCACTAACATAGCGGGTTCCCTCTACGAGCAGTACTTC	CASTNIAGSLYEQYF